This TCR beta chain stems from a study of cytomegalovirus exposure and HLA in healthy donors. The repertoire was sequenced with immunoSEQ multiplex PCR; TCRdb's copy has only in-frame clones and lacks some. The sample lists approximately 170,000 clones, 91% occurring once. Looked up from germline, CDR1 is SGDLS and CDR2 is YYNGEE. The V end was cut by 3 bases, the J end by 5 bases, with 9 bases between. This CDR3 region has 12 residues. The J gene is TRBJ2-7, the V gene TRBV9, with unresolved D. Sequencing was performed on PBMCs. The sequence derives from a woman younger than 30 in good health and CMV-seropositive. In DNA form, the CDR3 reads TGTGCCAGCAGCGGGAGACCTGACGAGCAGTACTTC. Its translation is CASSGRPDEQYF.